Listed here are 24 T cell receptor beta chains from one sample, sequenced in a study of glioma-infiltrating T cells. The iRepertoire nested amplicon-rescue multiplex PCR amplified TCR alpha and beta CDR3s from RNA. TCRdb re-called the multiplex PCR reads with MiXCR, one entry per CDR3 protein. The sample lists roughly 130,000 distinct CDR3 sequences, about 25% seen once, with roughly 29% in the top ten. Material for sequencing was glioma tissue, nonneoplastic brain tissue, or PBMCs (not recorded which). Receptors originate from a human donor with low-grade glioma or glioblastoma, undergoing nonglioma brain surgery, or in good health (not recorded which).

Only a few counts were recorded for this clonotype. The chain combines TRBV6-1 with TRBJ1-1; 10 bases agree with TRBD1. Per germline, CDR1 MNHNS and CDR2 SASEGT. The CDR3 is 17 amino acids. The V and J ends lost 5 bases and 3 bases, in that order; junction bases with no gene match: 12. In DNA form, the CDR3 reads TGTGCCAGCAGTCTCACCAGACAGGGGGCGCGTCACACTGAAGCTTTCTTT. Its protein is CASSLTRQGARHTEAFF.

In the case of this clonotype: Being one base from a much bigger clone, this may be a read error. The genes are TRBV6-9 and TRBJ2-5; D ambiguous. CDR3 length: 14 residues. Trimming removed 4 bases at V and 1 base at J, with 10 bases between. Germline-derived CDR1 and CDR2 are MNHGY and SVAAGI. CDR3 coding DNA: TGTGCCAGCAGTTCAATGGACGGCCAAGAGACCCAGTACTTC. Its translation: CASSSMDGQETQYF.

The chain couples TRBV7-8 to TRBJ2-3; D unclear. Germline V gene sequence: CDR1 SGHVS, CDR2 FQNEAQ. Trimming removed 2 bases from V and 6 bases from J, with 9 bases in between. The CDR3 length is 13 residues. The CDR3 DNA reads TGTGCCAGCAGCTTACGTAACGTTGATACGCAGTATTTT. Translated, it gives CASSLRNVDTQYF.

This clonotype was recorded many times. The J gene is TRBJ1-2, the V gene TRBV19; D not resolved. Germline CDR1 and CDR2: LNHDA and SQIVND (reference sequence). V was cut by 10 bases and J by 3 bases, with 18 bases left in between. The CDR3 totals 14 residues. This CDR3 reads CATNEKVPYYGYTF. In nucleotides, the CDR3 is TGTGCCACCAACGAAAAGGTCCCGTACTATGGCTACACCTTC.

CDR3 sequence (DNA): TGTGCCAGCAGCGCTACCTGGATTAGCACAGATACGCAGTATTTT. As protein: CASSATWISTDTQYF. The chain employs TRBV5-6 and TRBJ2-3; D uncertain. The V end was cut by 4 bases, the J end by 0 bases, with 12 bases between. The CDR3 length is 15 residues. Germline CDR1 is SGHDT and CDR2 is YYEEEE.

This clonotype has just a few counts. This chain joins TRBV4-2 and TRBJ1-1; 11 bases match TRBD1. Germline V gene data show CDR1 as LGHNA and CDR2 as YNFKEQ. The ends lost 1 base at V and 3 bases at J; junction bases unmatched: 4. The CDR3 consists of 16 residues. In DNA form, the CDR3 reads TGTGCCAGCAGCCAAGGGACAGGGGGCAAAGACACTGAAGCTTTCTTT. This translates into CASSQGTGGKDTEAFF.

This chain connects TRBV24-1 to TRBJ2-5; TRBD1 is a possible D gene (5 bases). This CDR3 contains 13 residues. Germline loops: CDR1 KGHDR, CDR2 SFDVKD. V gave up 8 bases and J gave up 5 bases, with 14 bases separating them. The CDR3 coding sequence is TGTGCCACCACGGCAGGGTTGGGGGAGACCCAGTACTTC. This encodes CATTAGLGETQYF.

This clonotype was counted at least ten times. This rearrangement joins TRBV4-1 to TRBJ1-5, with no clear D. This CDR3 region has 15 residues. Looked up from germline, CDR1 is MGHRA and CDR2 is YSYEKL. The V end lost 0 bases, the J end lost 7 bases, and 13 bases lay between the germline ends. CDR3 DNA: TGCGCCAGCAGCCAAGATAGCTCCTCCCGGCAGCCCCAGCATTTT. Protein product: CASSQDSSSRQPQHF.

The CDR3 DNA is TGTGCCAGCTCACCGGGACAGAGGTACGAGCAGTACGTC. Translating it yields CASSPGQRYEQYV. This chain links TRBV18 with TRBJ2-7; TRBD1 aligns across 7 bases. The V gene's germline CDR1 is KGHSH and CDR2 LQKENI. The CDR3 has 13 residues. Trimming at V came to 3 bases and at J to 4 bases, leaving 3 bases not matched to a gene.

This clonotype was counted many times. The chain combines TRBV6-1 with TRBJ2-3, with 8 bases lining up with TRBD2. The CDR3 has 16 residues. V shed 1 base, J shed 1 base, and the junction held 4 bases outside the gene matches. From germline, CDR1 is MNHNS and CDR2 SASEGT. In DNA form, the CDR3 reads TGTGCCAGCAGTGAAGGGTCAGCGGGGGGCACAGATACGCAGTATTTT. Its protein product is CASSEGSAGGTDTQYF.

A note on this clonotype: The junction departs from the called germline gene at one end, perhaps through a read error. This chain joins TRBV20-1 and TRBJ2-3, with 10 bases aligning to TRBD1. This CDR3 spans 17 amino acids. Germline CDR1 DFQATT, CDR2 SNEGSKA (reference sequence). CDR3 nucleotide sequence: TGCGGTGCAACCCGGGACAGGGGTCCTACCCCCACAGATACGCAGTATTTT. Translation: CGATRDRGPTPTDTQYF.

V gene TRBV29-1 combines with J gene TRBJ1-4; the D gene is possibly TRBD1 (6 bases). Germline values: CDR1 SQVTM, CDR2 ANQGSEA. The V and J ends lost 7 bases and 1 base respectively, with 16 bases between them. The CDR3 length is 15 residues. The DNA of the CDR3 is TGCAGCGCCCAGATCTCACAGGGAACTAATGAAAAACTGTTTTTT. It encodes CSAQISQGTNEKLFF.

The chain carries TRBV5-4 and TRBJ2-3, with D perhaps TRBD1 or TRBD2 (6 bases each). The V and J ends lost 7 bases and 7 bases respectively, with 16 bases between them. The germline V gene encodes CDR1 SGHNT and CDR2 YYREEE (reference sequence). The CDR3 loop spans 13 amino acids. The CDR3 loop is CASGTRRDNTQYF. The CDR3, as DNA: TGTGCCAGCGGCACCAGGAGGGACAATACGCAGTATTTT.

This clonotype came up many times. The chain carries TRBV27 and TRBJ2-7; D gene ambiguous. This CDR3 region has 15 residues. V lost 4 bases to trimming and J lost 7 bases, with 20 bases between them. CDR1 is MNHEY and CDR2 is SMNVEV in the germline V gene (reference sequence). The CDR3 DNA reads as TGTGCCAGCAGTTCTGAAGACACAGTTTGGGGAGAGCAGTACGTC. This encodes CASSSEDTVWGEQYV.

In its sample, this clonotype was seen many times. The chain combines TRBV20-1 with TRBJ1-5, with D possibly matching TRBD1 (6 bases). Germline V gene data show CDR1 as DFQATT and CDR2 as SNEGSKA (reference sequence). V was clipped by 1 base and J by 4 bases, with 14 bases between them. CDR3 size: 15 residues. The CDR3 here is CSARVQDRRNQPQHF. The CDR3 DNA reads as TGCAGTGCTAGAGTTCAAGACAGGCGAAATCAGCCCCAGCATTTT.

V usage is TRBV14 and J usage is TRBJ1-3; maybe TRBD1 (5 bases). The ends were cut back, 4 bases at V and 0 bases at J, with 13 bases in the middle. Germline-derived CDR1 and CDR2 are SGHDN and FVKESK. This CDR3 contains 16 residues. The CDR3 nucleotides are TGTGCCAGCAGCCCAACCACGGGACTCTCTGGAAACACCATATATTTT. Translation: CASSPTTGLSGNTIYF.

The chain carries TRBV11-2 and TRBJ2-5, with 9 bases lining up with TRBD1. The CDR3 runs to 14 residues. Germline trimming cut 5 bases from V and 4 bases from J; bases unmatched to any gene: 5. Germline values: CDR1 SGHAT, CDR2 FQNNGV. The CDR3 sequence: CASSQDRGLETQYF. In DNA form, the CDR3 reads TGTGCCAGCAGCCAAGACAGGGGGTTAGAGACCCAGTACTTC.

Comment on this clonotype: A much larger clone differs by one base, so this may be a read error. The J gene is TRBJ1-5, the V gene TRBV4-1; D may be TRBD1 (5 bases). This CDR3 contains 15 residues. Germline CDR1 MGHRA, CDR2 YSYEKL. Deletions cut 3 bases from V and 4 bases from J, with 13 bases between. Here the CDR3 DNA reads TGCGCCAGCAGCCAGGGGCGTGGGGGGAATCAGCCCCAGCATTTT. Its translation is CASSQGRGGNQPQHF.

This chain joins TRBV18 and TRBJ2-7; D uncertain. The germline V and J ends were trimmed by 3 bases and 0 bases, with 9 bases remaining between them. In germline, CDR1 is KGHSH, CDR2 LQKENI. This CDR3 is 14 amino acids long. As DNA, the CDR3 is TGTGCCAGCTCACCGTATAGCAGCTCCTACGAGCAGTACGTC. Translated: CASSPYSSSYEQYV.

The rearrangement uses TRBV11-2 and TRBJ2-1; D is possibly TRBD1 or TRBD2 (5 bases each). Germline CDR1 is SGHAT and CDR2 is FQNNGV. V shed 6 bases and J shed 9 bases, with 12 bases lying between them. The CDR3 extends over 12 amino acids. The CDR3 coding sequence is TGTGCCAGCAGACTCGCCGGGACTGAGCAGTTCTTC. Its protein is CASRLAGTEQFF.

This clonotype has a count of ten or more. The V and J genes are TRBV20-1 and TRBJ1-1, with D unclear. Germline V CDR1 and CDR2: DFQATT, SNEGSKA (reference sequence). The V end was cut by 3 bases, the J end by 3 bases, with 5 bases between. The CDR3 sequence is 11 residues long. CDR3 in DNA: TGCAGTGCTAGTGGGCACACTGAAGCTTTCTTT. This sequence encodes CSASGHTEAFF.

In this sample, this clonotype turned up a few times. The chain carries TRBV28 and TRBJ1-5; 7 nucleotides align to TRBD1. With 7 bases clipped from V and 6 bases from J, the junction kept 12 bases outside the gene matches. This CDR3 is 15 amino acids long. Germline CDR1 MDHEN, CDR2 SYDVKM. CDR3 coding DNA: TGTGCCAGCACCGCAGACAGGGTGGTAGGTCAGCCCCAGCATTTT. Translation gives CASTADRVVGQPQHF.

With regard to this clonotype: A junction boundary mismatches the germline segment, possibly from a read error. The chain couples TRBV24-1 to TRBJ2-5; TRBD1 or TRBD2 may be the D gene (5 bases each). Germline lookup yields CDR1 KGHDR and CDR2 SFDVKD. This CDR3 is 16 amino acids long. CDR3 protein: CATSDFGARSREPQYF. CDR3 DNA sequence: TGTGCCACCAGTGATTTCGGGGCCAGATCGAGAGAGCCCCAGTACTTC.

Of note for this clonotype: A clone one base away is much larger, so this may be a read error. The chain recombines TRBV6-1 with TRBJ2-3; D not certain. Germline V lookup: CDR1 MNHNS, CDR2 SASEGT. This CDR3 spans 13 amino acids. V was cut by 2 bases and J by 1 base, with 4 bases left in between. The CDR3 loop reads CASSEPGTDTQYF. As DNA, the CDR3 is TGTGCCAGCAGTGAACCTGGCACAGATACGCAGTATTTT.